This T cell receptor beta chain was identified during a study of vaccination and CD4 T cells after COVID-19. Study-level findings and limits: A median of roughly 87% of reactive clones, in convalescent patients, became evident only post-vaccination.

Described treatment: roughly 10-day PBMC culture with coronavirus spike peptide pools or control peptides (ViraFEST assay). Positive PCR results dated from March to December 2020, before the US Alpha, Beta and Delta variants. Sequenced with the Oncomine TCR Beta short-read assay was DNA taken from cultured CD4+ T cells. After culture, CD4+ T cells served as the source for genomic DNA extraction. From the PCR reads, TCRdb called clonotypes with MiXCR, one entry per CDR3 protein. The data contain roughly 16,000 distinct CDR3 sequences, 53% of them singletons. Trimming removed 6 bases from V and 3 bases from J; junction bases left unmatched: 7. CDR3 length equals 15 residues. The germline V gene encodes CDR1 WSHSY and CDR2 SAAADI. To note about this clonotype: Antigen unknown.

This specimen consisted of CD4+ T cells from blood, cultured in vitro, obtained before SARS-CoV-2 vaccination. This receptor was taken from a human donor who had recovered from COVID-19. V usage is TRBV10-2 and J usage is TRBJ1-5; the match to TRBD1 covers 8 bases. CDR3 bases: TGCGCCAGCAGGGTGGGGACAGGCTACAATCAGCCCCAGCATTTT. It codes for CASRVGTGYNQPQHF.